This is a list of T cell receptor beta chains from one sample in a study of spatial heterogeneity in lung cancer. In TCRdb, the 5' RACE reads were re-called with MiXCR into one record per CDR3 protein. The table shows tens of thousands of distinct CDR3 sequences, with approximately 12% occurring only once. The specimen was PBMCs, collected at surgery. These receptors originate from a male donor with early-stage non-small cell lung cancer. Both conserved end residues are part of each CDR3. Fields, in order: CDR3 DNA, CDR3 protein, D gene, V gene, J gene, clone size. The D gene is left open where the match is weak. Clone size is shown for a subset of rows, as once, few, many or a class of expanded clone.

cdr3_nt: TGTGCCAGCAGCATAGGACAGGCAAGCACAGATACGCAGTATTTT
cdr3_aa: CASSIGQASTDTQYF
d_call: TRBD1
v_call: TRBV11-3
j_call: TRBJ2-3
clone_size: few

cdr3_nt: TGCAGTGCTAAAGTCGGGACAGGGAGGACTGAAGCTTTCTTT
cdr3_aa: CSAKVGTGRTEAFF
d_call: TRBD1
v_call: TRBV20-1
j_call: TRBJ1-1
clone_size: .

cdr3_nt: TGCGCCAGCAGCCTTCAGTATGGAGGAACATACAATGAGCAGTTCTTC
cdr3_aa: CASSLQYGGTYNEQFF
d_call: .
v_call: TRBV4-3
j_call: TRBJ2-1
clone_size: many

cdr3_nt: TGTGCCAGCAGTTTCGGGGCTTTGAACACTGAAGCTTTCTTT
cdr3_aa: CASSFGALNTEAFF
d_call: .
v_call: TRBV12-3/TRBV12-4
j_call: TRBJ1-1
clone_size: .

cdr3_nt: TGTGCCAGCAGCCAAAGCGGGAATGCGATAGATACGCAGTATTTT
cdr3_aa: CASSQSGNAIDTQYF
d_call: TRBD2
v_call: TRBV7-9
j_call: TRBJ2-3
clone_size: many

cdr3_nt: TGTGCCAGCAGTGGTACGCGGGACACTGAAGCTTTCTTT
cdr3_aa: CASSGTRDTEAFF
d_call: .
v_call: TRBV6-2/TRBV6-3
j_call: TRBJ1-1
clone_size: .

cdr3_nt: TGTGCCAGCAGCCACAGGGGGAAGAACACCATATATTTT
cdr3_aa: CASSHRGKNTIYF
d_call: TRBD1
v_call: TRBV28
j_call: TRBJ1-3
clone_size: few

cdr3_nt: TGCGCCAGCAGCCAGGGACTAGCGGGGGGCACAGATACGCAGTATTTT
cdr3_aa: CASSQGLAGGTDTQYF
d_call: TRBD2
v_call: TRBV4-3
j_call: TRBJ2-3
clone_size: many

cdr3_nt: TGTGCCAGCAGCTTGGAGGGACAGACTTACTATGGCTACACCTTC
cdr3_aa: CASSLEGQTYYGYTF
d_call: TRBD1
v_call: TRBV5-5
j_call: TRBJ1-2
clone_size: .

cdr3_nt: TGTGCCAGCAGCCAAATCCAAGACACTGAAGCTTTCTTT
cdr3_aa: CASSQIQDTEAFF
d_call: .
v_call: TRBV27
j_call: TRBJ1-1
clone_size: few

cdr3_nt: TGTGCCAGCAGCGGGGGGCCGGACTACACAGATACGCAGTATTTT
cdr3_aa: CASSGGPDYTDTQYF
d_call: .
v_call: TRBV5-5
j_call: TRBJ2-3
clone_size: few

cdr3_nt: TGTGCCAGCAGTTTATGGGAGAGTCTGACCTACGAGCAGTACTTC
cdr3_aa: CASSLWESLTYEQYF
d_call: .
v_call: TRBV28
j_call: TRBJ2-7
clone_size: .

cdr3_nt: TGCGCCAGCAGCCAAGATCCGTACCTCAGCAGCAATGAGCAGTTCTTC
cdr3_aa: CASSQDPYLSSNEQFF
d_call: .
v_call: TRBV4-3
j_call: TRBJ2-1
clone_size: .

cdr3_nt: TGTGCCATCAGTTTGGGAGATAATTCACCCCTCCACTTT
cdr3_aa: CAISLGDNSPLHF
d_call: .
v_call: TRBV10-3
j_call: TRBJ1-6
clone_size: once

cdr3_nt: TGTGCCAGCAGTCTCCAGACTAGCGGGGGTCAAGAGACCCAGTACTTC
cdr3_aa: CASSLQTSGGQETQYF
d_call: TRBD2
v_call: TRBV6-2/TRBV6-3
j_call: TRBJ2-5
clone_size: .

cdr3_nt: TGTGCCAGCAGTGAAGCGCTTTCCCAGTTGCCCCAGCATTTT
cdr3_aa: CASSEALSQLPQHF
d_call: .
v_call: TRBV2
j_call: TRBJ1-5
clone_size: .

cdr3_nt: TGTGCCAGCAGTCTGAGGGGACAAGGTTACGAGCAGTACTTC
cdr3_aa: CASSLRGQGYEQYF
d_call: .
v_call: TRBV28
j_call: TRBJ2-7
clone_size: few

cdr3_nt: TGCGCCAGCAGCCAAGATACCGGGGGCGTCCAAGCGAATACGCAGTATTTT
cdr3_aa: CASSQDTGGVQANTQYF
d_call: .
v_call: TRBV4-3
j_call: TRBJ2-3
clone_size: few

cdr3_nt: TGCAGCGGATCCGGGACTAGCGGGGGAGATACGCAGTATTTT
cdr3_aa: CSGSGTSGGDTQYF
d_call: TRBD2
v_call: TRBV29-1
j_call: TRBJ2-3
clone_size: .

cdr3_nt: TGTGCCAGCAGTGCCGGAACGTCCCCGGGCTACACCTTC
cdr3_aa: CASSAGTSPGYTF
d_call: .
v_call: TRBV28
j_call: TRBJ1-2
clone_size: few

cdr3_nt: TGCAGCGCTGATAGGGGATCTGGCTACACCTTC
cdr3_aa: CSADRGSGYTF
d_call: .
v_call: TRBV29-1
j_call: TRBJ1-2
clone_size: many

cdr3_nt: TGCAGTGCTAGAGATCTCAAGTTAGTGGTTCGGTACGAGCAGTACTTC
cdr3_aa: CSARDLKLVVRYEQYF
d_call: .
v_call: TRBV20-1
j_call: TRBJ2-7
clone_size: .

cdr3_nt: TGTGCCAGCAGCTTGGCGCTCGGGAGGGCTGGGGCCAACGTCCTGACTTTC
cdr3_aa: CASSLALGRAGANVLTF
d_call: TRBD2
v_call: TRBV5-4
j_call: TRBJ2-6
clone_size: .

cdr3_nt: TGTGCCAGCAGGAGGGGAAGGAGCACCGGGGAGCTGTTTTTT
cdr3_aa: CASRRGRSTGELFF
d_call: .
v_call: TRBV27
j_call: TRBJ2-2
clone_size: .

cdr3_nt: TGTGCCAGCAGTCCCCGGGACCCCCGGGGCAATGAGCAGTTCTTC
cdr3_aa: CASSPRDPRGNEQFF
d_call: .
v_call: TRBV6-2/TRBV6-3
j_call: TRBJ2-1
clone_size: .

cdr3_nt: TGTGCCAGCAGTCTCAAGGGGGTAGGATATCAGCCCCAGCATTTT
cdr3_aa: CASSLKGVGYQPQHF
d_call: .
v_call: TRBV12-3/TRBV12-4
j_call: TRBJ1-5
clone_size: many

cdr3_nt: TGTGCCAGCAGCTTATTGACTAGCGTTAATACGCAGTATTTT
cdr3_aa: CASSLLTSVNTQYF
d_call: TRBD2
v_call: TRBV7-2
j_call: TRBJ2-3
clone_size: few

cdr3_nt: TGCAGCAGTAGTATCTCAGGAGATGAAGCTTTCTTT
cdr3_aa: CSSSISGDEAFF
d_call: .
v_call: TRBV20-1
j_call: TRBJ1-1
clone_size: few

cdr3_nt: TGTGCCAGCAGCTTGACTAGCGGGATCTTCAATGAGCAGTTCTTC
cdr3_aa: CASSLTSGIFNEQFF
d_call: TRBD2
v_call: TRBV7-2
j_call: TRBJ2-1
clone_size: .

cdr3_nt: TGTGCCACCGGACAGAGGCAGAGAGGGACAGATACGCAGTATTTT
cdr3_aa: CATGQRQRGTDTQYF
d_call: .
v_call: TRBV6-6
j_call: TRBJ2-3
clone_size: .

cdr3_nt: TGTGCCAGCTCTGCGGGCAACTATTCACCCCTCCACTTT
cdr3_aa: CASSAGNYSPLHF
d_call: .
v_call: TRBV7-3
j_call: TRBJ1-6
clone_size: .

cdr3_nt: TGTGCCAGCAGCGAGGGGACTAGCGTGTACCAAGAGACCCAGTACTTC
cdr3_aa: CASSEGTSVYQETQYF
d_call: TRBD2
v_call: TRBV9
j_call: TRBJ2-5
clone_size: .

cdr3_nt: TGTGCCAGCACCCTTAGAACCGTCCAGTTCTTC
cdr3_aa: CASTLRTVQFF
d_call: .
v_call: TRBV28
j_call: TRBJ2-1
clone_size: few

cdr3_nt: TGTGCCAGCAGCTTACCTCGTCGGCCGGTAGGCACAGATACGCAGTATTTT
cdr3_aa: CASSLPRRPVGTDTQYF
d_call: .
v_call: TRBV7-9
j_call: TRBJ2-3
clone_size: .

cdr3_nt: TGTGCCAGCAGTTACCTTAGTCAAAATACGCAGTATTTT
cdr3_aa: CASSYLSQNTQYF
d_call: .
v_call: TRBV6-2/TRBV6-3
j_call: TRBJ2-3
clone_size: .